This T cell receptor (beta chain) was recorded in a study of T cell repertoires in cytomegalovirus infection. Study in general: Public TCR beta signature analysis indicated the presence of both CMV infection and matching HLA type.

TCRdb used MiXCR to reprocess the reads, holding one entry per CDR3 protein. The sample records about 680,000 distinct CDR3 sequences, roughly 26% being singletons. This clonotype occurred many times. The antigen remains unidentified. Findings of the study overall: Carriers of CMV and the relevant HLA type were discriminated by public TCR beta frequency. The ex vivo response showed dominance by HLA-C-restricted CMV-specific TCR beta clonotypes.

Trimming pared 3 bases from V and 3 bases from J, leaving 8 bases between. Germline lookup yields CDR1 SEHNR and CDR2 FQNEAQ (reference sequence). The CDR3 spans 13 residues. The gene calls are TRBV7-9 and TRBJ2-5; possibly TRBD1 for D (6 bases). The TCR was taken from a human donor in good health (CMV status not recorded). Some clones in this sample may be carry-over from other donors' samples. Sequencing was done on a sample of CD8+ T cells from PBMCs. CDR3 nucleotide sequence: TGTGCCAGCAGCTTCGCAGGGGAAGAGACCCAGTACTTC. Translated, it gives CASSFAGEETQYF.